The 22 T cell receptor beta chains below all came from one sample that was sequenced in a study of blood T cell repertoires in COVID-19. Here immunoSEQ multiplex PCR was the method, and the copy in TCRdb shows in-frame clones only, minus some. The table includes about 78,000 clones, roughly 86% detected once. The sequenced sample was peripheral blood. The source is a woman aged 55-70 years with acute or convalescent COVID-19.

This chain uses TRBV24-1 with TRBJ2-7; D is perhaps TRBD1 (6 bases). This CDR3 is 17 amino acids long. CDR1 is KGHDR, CDR2 SFDVKD, per germline. V was cut by 5 bases and J by 0 bases, with 19 bases left in between. CDR3 DNA: TGTGCCACCAGTGGGGGTGGATATAGGGACAACTCCTACGAGCAGTACTTC. This encodes CATSGGGYRDNSYEQYF.

The chain joins TRBV27 to TRBJ2-3; 9 positions agree with TRBD2. The J segment lost 0 bases and the V segment lost 3 bases, leaving 4 bases of the junction unmatched. The CDR3 runs to 16 residues. The germline V gene has CDR1 MNHEY and CDR2 SMNVEV (reference sequence). The CDR3 here is CASSLLLAGSTDTQYF. In DNA, the CDR3 is TGTGCCAGCAGTTTGCTTCTAGCGGGGAGCACAGATACGCAGTATTTT.

The chain is built from TRBV5-5 and TRBJ1-2, with 7 positions matching TRBD1. Germline V gene sequence: CDR1 SGHKS, CDR2 YYEKEE (reference sequence). The CDR3 is made up of 14 amino acids. The ends lost 5 bases at V and 4 bases at J; junction bases unmatched: 8. The CDR3 is CASRATGDSYGYTF. The CDR3 DNA reads as TGTGCCAGCAGAGCTACAGGGGATTCCTATGGCTACACCTTC.

The J gene is TRBJ2-7, the V gene TRBV6-5; D perhaps matches TRBD1 (5 bases). Germline CDR1 is MNHEY and CDR2 is SVGAGI. The CDR3 is 13 residues long. The V and J ends lost 4 bases and 3 bases respectively, with 10 bases between them. CDR3 in DNA: TGTGCCAGCAGTTCCACGACAGTCTACGAGCAGTACTTC. The encoded protein is CASSSTTVYEQYF.

CDR3 protein: CASSELGLMNTEAFF. CDR3 coding DNA: TGTGCCAGCAGTGAACTAGGACTCATGAACACTGAAGCTTTCTTT. The gene calls are TRBV2 and TRBJ1-1; D gene unclear. Germline CDR1 and CDR2: SNHLY and FYNNEI. V lost 2 bases and J 0 bases, leaving 10 bases between the germline ends. CDR3 length: 15 amino acids.

This clone was seen once. This chain joins TRBV6-7 and TRBJ2-7; 9 positions match TRBD2. TRBV6-7 is reported as an ORF; its role is uncertain. The trim removed 4 bases at V and 6 bases at J, leaving 10 bases unmatched. CDR3 length equals 15 residues. The chain's CDR3 is CASSSAHGTSSEQYF. The CDR3 DNA reads TGTGCCAGCAGTTCCGCACACGGGACTAGCTCCGAGCAGTACTTC.

V usage is TRBV10-3 and J usage is TRBJ2-7, with TRBD2 matching over 11 bases. Germline V lookup: CDR1 ENHRY, CDR2 SYGVKD. The CDR3 is 14 residues long. V lost 4 bases and J lost 7; bases outside the gene matches: 6. The CDR3 loop is CAISVGTSGKEQYF. CDR3 nucleotides: TGTGCCATCAGTGTGGGGACTAGCGGAAAAGAGCAGTACTTC.

This chain uses TRBV5-1 with TRBJ2-7; 7 bases fit TRBD2. The CDR3 extends over 16 amino acids. The germline gives CDR1 SGHRS, CDR2 YFSETQ. The V and J ends lost 6 bases and 2 bases, in that order; junction bases with no gene match: 14. CDR3 DNA: TGCGCCAGCACTTGGGATCTAGCGGTCGCGACCTACGAGCAGTACTTC. Translation gives CASTWDLAVATYEQYF.

The rearrangement joins TRBV4-2 to TRBJ1-6; 10 bases match TRBD1. Germline CDR1 is LGHNA and CDR2 is YNFKEQ. The CDR3 runs 14 residues. V was pared by 3 bases and J by 9 bases, with 2 bases of the junction left unmatched. The CDR3 bases are TGTGCCAGCAGCCAGGGGACAGGGGTTTCACCCCTCCACTTT. Residues: CASSQGTGVSPLHF.

This clone was counted once. This chain uses TRBV5-5 with TRBJ1-1; D gene uncertain. Deletions cut 2 bases from V and 4 bases from J, with 9 bases between. CDR1 and CDR2 from the germline V gene are SGHKS and YYEKEE (reference sequence). CDR3 length: 13 residues. CDR3 in amino acids: CASSFTYLTEAFF. The CDR3 nucleotides read TGTGCCAGCAGCTTCACCTACCTCACTGAAGCTTTCTTT. Variable domain in full (rest from reference TRBV5-5 and TRBJ1-1): DAGVTQSPTHLIKTRGQQVTLRCSPISGHKSVSWYQQVLGQGPQFIFQYYEKEERGRGNFPDRFSARQFPNYSSELNVNALLLGDSALYLCASSFTYLTEAFFGQGTRLTVV.

This clone has just one count. This sequence joins TRBV7-6 and TRBJ1-2; D uncertain. Germline V gives CDR1 SGHVS, CDR2 FNYEAQ. This CDR3 is 12 amino acids long. Trimming pared 0 bases from V and 4 bases from J, leaving 3 bases between. CDR3 residues: CASSLAGYGYTF. The CDR3, as DNA: TGTGCCAGCAGCTTAGCCGGCTATGGCTACACCTTC.

The rearrangement links TRBV5-1 to TRBJ2-7; 8 bases are a match to TRBD2. Germline V gene data show CDR1 as SGHRS and CDR2 as YFSETQ. After removal of 4 bases from V and 3 bases from J, the junction contained 9 bases not matched to a gene. CDR3 length equals 15 residues. DNA of the CDR3: TGCGCCAGCAGCCCGACCGGCGGGGGGCACTACGAGCAGTACTTC. It translates to CASSPTGGGHYEQYF.

The V gene is TRBV24-1, the J gene TRBJ1-5, with 9 bases lining up with TRBD1. Trimming removed 5 bases from V and 2 bases from J; junction bases left unmatched: 18. This CDR3 contains 20 residues. Germline V gene lookup returns CDR1 KGHDR and CDR2 SFDVKD. This CDR3 is CATSGGMGQGILGGNQPQHF. CDR3 bases: TGTGCCACCAGTGGGGGGATGGGACAGGGCATTTTGGGGGGCAATCAGCCCCAGCATTTT.

The V call is TRBV7-2, the J call TRBJ1-1; D remains unclear. The CDR3 sequence is 14 residues long. V was shortened by 2 bases and J by 5 bases, with 12 bases between the two germline ends. CDR1 and CDR2 (germline): SGHTA, FQGNSA. The CDR3: CASSLREERTEAFF. CDR3 DNA sequence: TGTGCCAGCAGCTTAAGGGAGGAGAGGACTGAAGCTTTCTTT.

This chain links TRBV27 with TRBJ1-1; 7 bases match TRBD1. The J segment lost 4 bases and the V segment lost 7 bases, leaving 9 bases of the junction unmatched. In germline, CDR1 is MNHEY, CDR2 SMNVEV (reference sequence). This CDR3 is 14 amino acids long. As DNA, the CDR3 is TGTGCCAGCATCCGGGACAGAGGGGGCACTGAAGCTTTCTTT. Its translation is CASIRDRGGTEAFF.

CDR3 in DNA: TGTGCCAGCAGCCTGACAGTCAATCAGCCCCAGCATTTT. Translated: CASSLTVNQPQHF. The V gene is TRBV5-5, the J gene TRBJ1-5; possibly TRBD1 for D (5 bases). The V and J ends lost 4 bases and 3 bases respectively, with 8 bases between them. Germline V lookup: CDR1 SGHKS, CDR2 YYEKEE (reference sequence). This CDR3 spans 13 amino acids.

As for this clone: The same CDR3 arises from other DNA sequences in this sample as well. The gene calls are TRBV19 and TRBJ2-7; TRBD1 matches at 10 bases. J lost 4 bases, V lost 5 bases, and 5 bases had no gene match. This CDR3 has 14 residues. Germline assignment: CDR1 LNHDA and CDR2 SQIVND (reference sequence). The CDR3 reads CASSLRDRGYEQYF. The CDR3 nucleotides read TGTGCCAGTAGTCTGCGGGACAGGGGATACGAGCAGTACTTC.

This CDR3 is CASSPGTSYTGELFF. The CDR3 DNA follows: TGTGCCAGCAGCCCCGGGACTAGCTACACCGGGGAGCTGTTTTTT. The chain joins TRBV11-2 to TRBJ2-2; TRBD2 matches 9 bases. The CDR3 has 15 residues. Looked up from germline, CDR1 is SGHAT and CDR2 is FQNNGV. V lost 5 bases and J lost 3; bases outside the gene matches: 4.

This chain uses TRBV2 with TRBJ1-1; 8 bases are shared with TRBD1. V lost 10 bases to trimming and J lost 5 bases; unmatched junction nucleotides: 9. In germline, CDR1 is SNHLY, CDR2 FYNNEI. The CDR3 loop spans 13 amino acids. As DNA, the CDR3 is TGTGCCACCGCCAGGGGGCTGGGGACTGAAGCTTTCTTT. Its translation is CATARGLGTEAFF.

The V and J genes are TRBV5-1 and TRBJ2-2; a weak D match, TRBD1 (6 bases). Germline V lookup: CDR1 SGHRS, CDR2 YFSETQ. CDR3 length equals 16 residues. Trimming left V 4 bases short and J 0 bases short, with 13 bases between. The DNA for the CDR3 is TGCGCCAGCAGCGTTGGACAGACCGCGAACACCGGGGAGCTGTTTTTT. Amino acid sequence: CASSVGQTANTGELFF.

The genes are TRBV28 and TRBJ2-7; TRBD1 aligns across 9 bases. The CDR3 consists of 16 residues. Germline V CDR1 and CDR2: MDHEN, SYDVKM. Losses at the gene ends were 3 bases for V and 4 bases for J; bases not matched to a gene: 10. For the CDR3, the DNA is TGTGCCAGCAGTTTTCTCTCAGGACAGGGGTGGTACGAGCAGTACTTC. Protein: CASSFLSGQGWYEQYF.

The J gene is TRBJ2-1, the V gene TRBV11-3; D is unresolved. The germline V gene encodes CDR1 SGHNT and CDR2 YENEEA. Trimming took 3 bases from V and 4 from J, leaving 7 bases between them. This CDR3 is 13 amino acids long. The CDR3 nucleotides read TGTGCCAGCAGCTTGGCAGGATACAATGAGCAGTTCTTC. Its translation: CASSLAGYNEQFF.